Shown below are 20 T cell receptor beta chains from a single sample sequenced in a study of post-analysis software for immune sequencing data. Notes on the study in general: Relative to controls, patients had about 5 TRBV segments at higher frequency, with TRBV5-6, TRBV5-1 and TRBV20-1 among these.

No cognate antigen is known for these TCRs. Presence of unique molecular identifiers characterized the TCR beta cDNA libraries. One entry per CDR3 protein results from TCRdb running MiXCR on the PCR reads. Of roughly 800,000 distinct CDR3 sequences listed, under 60% are singletons. The sequenced sample consisted of blood. The origin of the receptors is a girl aged 10-17 years with multiple sclerosis.

The chain uses TRBV4-3 and TRBJ2-7, with D tentatively TRBD2 (5 bases). CDR3 length: 17 amino acids. Trimming shortened V by 0 bases and J by 2 bases, and 17 bases separated the two germline ends. Germline V lookup: CDR1 LGHNA, CDR2 YSLEER. The CDR3 bases are TGCGCCAGCAGCCAAGACTCGGCAGTTCCCGGGGCCTACGAGCAGTACTTC. Amino acid sequence: CASSQDSAVPGAYEQYF.

This chain joins TRBV7-9 and TRBJ1-2; 9 nucleotides match TRBD1. V lost 3 bases and J lost 8; bases outside the gene matches: 7. Germline V gives CDR1 SEHNR, CDR2 FQNEAQ (reference sequence). There are 14 residues in the CDR3. The DNA of the CDR3 is TGTGCCAGCAGCTTCGAGGACAGGGGAGACGGCTACACCTTC. Protein sequence: CASSFEDRGDGYTF.

J is TRBJ2-3 and V is TRBV12-3 or TRBV12-4, with D possibly matching TRBD2 (6 bases). Trimming took off 2 bases at V and 2 bases at J, with 20 bases between the two ends. This CDR3 spans 18 amino acids. CDR3 nucleotides: TGTGCCAGCAGTTTAATTGGAAGTATCGGAGGGTACACAGATACGCAGTATTTT. Its translation: CASSLIGSIGGYTDTQYF.

This clonotype showed up just a few times. The CDR3 sequence: CASSLQAAGDTQYF. The CDR3 nucleotides read TGTGCCAGCAGCTTGCAAGCAGCAGGAGATACGCAGTATTTT. The J gene is TRBJ2-3, the V gene TRBV5-6; D is unresolved. CDR3 length: 14 amino acids. V was cut by 1 base and J by 5 bases, with 11 bases left in between. Germline V gives CDR1 SGHDT, CDR2 YYEEEE.

This clonotype occurred a few times. This chain connects TRBV24-1 to TRBJ2-4; D may be TRBD2 (6 bases). Trimming took 9 bases from V and 4 from J, leaving 21 bases between them. Germline CDR1 reads KGHDR; CDR2 reads SFDVKD. The CDR3 sequence is 16 residues long. The CDR3 region has the DNA TGTGCCACCGCCCCTGGCCCAGCGGAGGGTAAAAACATTCAGTACTTC. Amino acids: CATAPGPAEGKNIQYF.

In this sample, this clonotype turned up a few times. V and J are TRBV10-1 and TRBJ2-3, with TRBD2 identical over 11 bases. V shed 4 bases, J shed 5 bases, and the junction held 2 bases outside the gene matches. The CDR3 is 14 residues long. Germline V lookup: CDR1 WNHNN, CDR2 SYGVQD (reference sequence). CDR3 coding DNA: TGCGCCAGCAGTGGGACTAGCGGGCGAGATACGCAGTATTTT. It translates to CASSGTSGRDTQYF.

The chain employs TRBV20-1 and TRBJ2-2, with D tentatively TRBD1 or TRBD2 (6 bases each). Germline CDR1 reads DFQATT; CDR2 reads SNEGSKA (reference sequence). The CDR3 is 16 amino acids. The V end was cut by 0 bases, the J end by 6 bases, with 17 bases between. The CDR3 DNA reads as TGCAGTGCTAGAGATGAAAGGGGGGCGGCGGCCGGGGAGCTGTTTTTT. As protein: CSARDERGAAAGELFF.

This clonotype showed up just a few times. The chain employs TRBV20-1 and TRBJ2-7; 10 positions match TRBD2. CDR1 is DFQATT and CDR2 is SNEGSKA in the germline V gene (reference sequence). V was pared by 5 bases and J by 6 bases, with 7 bases of the junction left unmatched. The CDR3 contains 13 residues. The DNA of the CDR3 is TGCAGTGCTGAGCGGGAGGGAGGTGGCGAGCAGTACTTC. Protein product: CSAEREGGGEQYF.

The chain carries TRBV7-2 and TRBJ2-7, with TRBD2 identical over 8 bases. The germline V gene has CDR1 SGHTA and CDR2 FQGNSA. There are 15 residues in the CDR3. Germline trimming cut 1 base from V and 5 bases from J; bases unmatched to any gene: 7. The CDR3 nucleotides read TGTGCCAGCAGCTTAGGGCCCGGGAGGGTCGACGAGCAGTACTTC. It encodes CASSLGPGRVDEQYF.

This clonotype occurred many times. This chain links TRBV20-1 with TRBJ2-4; D unclear. V was clipped by 3 bases and J by 5 bases, with 5 bases between them. Germline values: CDR1 DFQATT, CDR2 SNEGSKA (reference sequence). This CDR3 has 11 amino acids. The CDR3 region is CSASSQNIQYF. DNA for the CDR3: TGCAGTGCTAGTTCCCAAAACATTCAGTACTTC.

The chain combines TRBV5-1 with TRBJ1-1, with 8 bases matching TRBD1. The V gene's germline CDR1 is SGHRS and CDR2 YFSETQ. The CDR3 loop spans 13 amino acids. Trimming cost V 4 bases and J 7 bases; bases outside gene matches: 6. The CDR3, as DNA: TGCGCCAGCAGCCTTCAGGGGGCTAATGAAGCTTTCTTT. Translation gives CASSLQGANEAFF. Complete variable domain (other parts from reference TRBV5-1 and TRBJ1-1): KAGVTQTPRYLIKTRGQQVTLSCSPISGHRSVSWYQQTPGQGLQFLFEYFSETQRNKGNFPGRFSGRQFSNSRSEMNVSTLELGDSALYLCASSLQGANEAFFGQGTRLTVV.

The genes are TRBV4-2 and TRBJ1-2, with D unresolved. Trimming removed 0 bases at V and 7 bases at J, with 9 bases between. Germline V gene sequence: CDR1 LGHNA, CDR2 YNFKEQ. This CDR3 is built from 13 residues. This CDR3 is CASSQDLGFGYTF. Written as DNA, the CDR3 is TGTGCCAGCAGCCAAGATCTGGGGTTTGGCTACACCTTC.

This clonotype has more than one count but fewer than ten. The CDR3 reads CASSSQTNAAKNIQYF. For the CDR3, the DNA is TGTGCCAGCAGCTCTCAGACAAATGCGGCCAAAAACATTCAGTACTTC. J is TRBJ2-4 and V is TRBV7-2, with D uncertain. The CDR3 extends over 16 amino acids. Germline V CDR1 and CDR2: SGHTA, FQGNSA. V was trimmed by 4 bases and J by 1 base, leaving 14 bases between them.

There are a few counts of this clonotype. V and J are TRBV29-1 and TRBJ2-7; D may be TRBD1 (5 bases). V gave up 4 bases and J gave up 2 bases, with 12 bases separating them. The CDR3 spans 13 residues. CDR1 and CDR2 (germline): SQVTM, ANQGSEA. CDR3 amino acids: CSVAGLPPYEQYF. DNA of the CDR3: TGCAGCGTTGCAGGGCTGCCACCCTACGAGCAGTACTTC.

V and J are TRBV6-5 and TRBJ2-1; TRBD1 is a possible D gene (7 bases). Germline lookup yields CDR1 MNHEY and CDR2 SVGAGI. This CDR3 spans 16 amino acids. V was cut by 5 bases and J by 3 bases, with 17 bases left in between. The CDR3 region has the DNA TGTGCCAGCAGTCCCTCAGCAGGGGGGTACTACAATGAGCAGTTCTTC. Protein: CASSPSAGGYYNEQFF.

The chain links TRBV20-1 to TRBJ2-5; 11 bases line up with TRBD2. Per germline, CDR1 DFQATT and CDR2 SNEGSKA (reference sequence). CDR3 size: 18 residues. V lost 0 bases to trimming and J lost 2 bases; unmatched junction nucleotides: 11. CDR3 region: CSAREPGTSGLRQETQYF. The CDR3 coding sequence is TGCAGTGCTAGAGAACCCGGGACTAGCGGTTTGAGGCAAGAGACCCAGTACTTC.

The chain employs TRBV5-1 and TRBJ2-7; the D gene is possibly TRBD1 (6 bases). V was pared by 0 bases and J by 4 bases, with 17 bases between. The germline V gene has CDR1 SGHRS and CDR2 YFSETQ. This CDR3 region has 16 residues. CDR3 in DNA: TGCGCCAGCAGCTTGGCCAGGGGTTCAGATCTGTACGAGCAGTACTTC. This gives the protein CASSLARGSDLYEQYF. The variable domain in full, with the rest retrieved from reference TRBV5-1 and TRBJ2-7, is KAGVTQTPRYLIKTRGQQVTLSCSPISGHRSVSWYQQTPGQGLQFLFEYFSETQRNKGNFPGRFSGRQFSNSRSEMNVSTLELGDSALYLCASSLARGSDLYEQYFGPGTRLTVT.

The chain couples TRBV9 to TRBJ2-7, with TRBD1 matching 11 bases. CDR3 length equals 16 residues. The J segment lost 3 bases and the V segment lost 4 bases, leaving 9 bases of the junction unmatched. The germline V gene has CDR1 SGDLS and CDR2 YYNGEE. CDR3 region: CASSPRPGTGGYEQYF. CDR3 nucleotides: TGTGCCAGCAGCCCCCGGCCCGGGACAGGGGGCTACGAGCAGTACTTC.

This clonotype was found a few times. The CDR3 reads CASSRRRGDEQFF. In nucleotides, the CDR3 is TGTGCCAGCAGCCGGCGACGGGGGGATGAGCAGTTCTTC. The rearrangement links TRBV7-3 to TRBJ2-1, with 7 positions matching TRBD2. Germline V CDR1 and CDR2: SGHTA, FQGTGA. J was trimmed by 8 bases and V by 5 bases; bases with no gene match: 6. The CDR3 covers 13 residues.

This chain joins TRBV19 and TRBJ2-4, with D possibly being TRBD1 (5 bases). The assigned J gene may be wrong: the sequence end matches TRBJ2-7 better. In germline, CDR1 is LNHDA, CDR2 SQIVND (reference sequence). The CDR3 contains 14 residues. Written as DNA, the CDR3 is TGTGCCAGTAGTATCTCCAGGGCGCAGCACGAGCAGTACTTC. Amino acid sequence: CASSISRAQHEQYF.